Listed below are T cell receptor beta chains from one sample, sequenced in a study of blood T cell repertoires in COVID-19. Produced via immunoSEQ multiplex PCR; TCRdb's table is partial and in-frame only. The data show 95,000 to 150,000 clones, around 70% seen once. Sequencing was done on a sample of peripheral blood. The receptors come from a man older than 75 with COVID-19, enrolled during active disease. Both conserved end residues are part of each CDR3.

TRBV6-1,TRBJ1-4,CASSEGPGREKLFF
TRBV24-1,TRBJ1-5,CATSDSGRGWNQPQHF
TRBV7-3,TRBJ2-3,CASSPTRPMTSTDTQYF
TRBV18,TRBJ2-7,CASSPPGEQYEQYF
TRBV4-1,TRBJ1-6,CASSQGTGSASPLHF
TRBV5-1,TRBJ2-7,CASSTDRADEQYF
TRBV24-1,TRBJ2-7,CATSDQLTYEQYF
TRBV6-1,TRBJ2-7,CASSEGQGTSSYEQYF
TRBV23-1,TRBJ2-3,CASSQCIKGLRDTDTQYF
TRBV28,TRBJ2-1,CASSDSRSLYNEQFF
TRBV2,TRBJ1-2,CASSGTGTNYGYTF
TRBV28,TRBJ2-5,CASRLAWTQYF
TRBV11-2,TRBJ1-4,CASSVGVNEKLFF
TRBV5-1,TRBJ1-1,CASRLPGGTEAFF
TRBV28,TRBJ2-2,CASSLYGRGNTGELFF
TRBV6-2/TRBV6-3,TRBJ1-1,CASSYGLAEAVRTEAFF
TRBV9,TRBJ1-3,CASSPFPGGEASDTIYF
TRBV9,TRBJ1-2,CASSVGVVRGTGGYTF
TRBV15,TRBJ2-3,CATSRRTRSSTDTQYF
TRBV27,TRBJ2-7,CASRLYGTGPYEQYF
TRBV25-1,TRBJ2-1,CASSGLDEQFF
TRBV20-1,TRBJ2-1,CSASPAGAYNEQFF
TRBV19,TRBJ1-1,CASLSGGGQGDTEAFF
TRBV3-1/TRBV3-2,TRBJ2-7,CASSRHTGTSGTYEQYF
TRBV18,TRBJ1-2,CASSQENLPHGYTF
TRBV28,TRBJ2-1,CASSISDRGNEQFF
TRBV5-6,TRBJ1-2,CASSLVDSNYGYTF
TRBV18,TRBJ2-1,CASYEREGLNEQFF
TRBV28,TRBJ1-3,CASSFPNAGNTIYF
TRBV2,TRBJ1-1,CASSESRDSMNTEAFF
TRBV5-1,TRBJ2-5,CASSLSLTGQETQYF
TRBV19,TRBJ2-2,CASSIRGGNTGELFF
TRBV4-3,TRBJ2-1,CASSQEFAGGYYNEQFF
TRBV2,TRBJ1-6,CASSEALGRVNSPLHF
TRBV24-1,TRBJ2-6,CATSDPGVEGANVLTF
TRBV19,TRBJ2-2,CASSIDRGTNTGELFF
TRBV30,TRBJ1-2,CAWTLGGRGVGTYGYTF
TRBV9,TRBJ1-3,CASSVDLGGSSGNTIYF
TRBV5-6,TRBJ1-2,CASSLEGQGAFRGYTF
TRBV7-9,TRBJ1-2,CASSLGGYGYTF
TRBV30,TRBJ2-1,CAWSANFAVYNEQFF
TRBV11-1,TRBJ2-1,CASSSSLLGTGNEQFF
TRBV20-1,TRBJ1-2,CSPMGQGYTF
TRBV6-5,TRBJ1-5,CASSYDRFNQPQHF
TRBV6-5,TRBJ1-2,CASSRTGGGGYTF
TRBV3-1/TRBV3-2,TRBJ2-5,CASSPPGGETQYF
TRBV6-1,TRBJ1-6,CASSEAGGGSYNSPLHF
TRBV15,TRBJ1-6,CATSTQGGNSPLHF
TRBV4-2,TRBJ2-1,CASSQVPGTSGFEQFF
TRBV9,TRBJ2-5,CASSVGLRGTAYQETQYF
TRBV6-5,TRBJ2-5,CASSFLAEETQYF
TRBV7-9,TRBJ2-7,CASSLERWGAGEQYF
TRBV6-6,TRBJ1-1,CASRQTTEQAFF
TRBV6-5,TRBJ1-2,CASSPPPTDYGYTF
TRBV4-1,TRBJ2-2,CASSQDPQGTGELFF
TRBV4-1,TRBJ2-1,CASSQGVDVVRNEQFF
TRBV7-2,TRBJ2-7,CASSLGRLYEQYF